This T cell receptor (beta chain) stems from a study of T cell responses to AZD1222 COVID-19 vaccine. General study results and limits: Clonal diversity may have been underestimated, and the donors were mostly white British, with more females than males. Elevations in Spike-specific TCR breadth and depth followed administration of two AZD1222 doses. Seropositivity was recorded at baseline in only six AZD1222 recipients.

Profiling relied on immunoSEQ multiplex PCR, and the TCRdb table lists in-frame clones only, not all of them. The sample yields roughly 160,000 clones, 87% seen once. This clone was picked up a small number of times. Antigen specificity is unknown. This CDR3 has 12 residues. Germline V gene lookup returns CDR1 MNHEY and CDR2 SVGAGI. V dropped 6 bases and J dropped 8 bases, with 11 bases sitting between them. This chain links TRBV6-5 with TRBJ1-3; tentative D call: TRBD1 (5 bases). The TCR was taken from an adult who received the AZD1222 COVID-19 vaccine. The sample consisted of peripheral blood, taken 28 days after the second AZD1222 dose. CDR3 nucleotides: TGTGCCAGCAGCTACCGGGGGGACACCATATATTTT. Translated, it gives CASSYRGDTIYF.